These T cell receptor beta chains were read from a single sample in a study of T cell responses to AZD1222 COVID-19 vaccine. Sequenced by immunoSEQ multiplex PCR; TCRdb stores in-frame clones only, minus some. The sample yields 75,000 to 100,000 clones, 70% to 90% seen once. The material was peripheral blood, obtained on day 0 of AZD1222 vaccination. These receptors originate from an adult in good health. Both conserved end residues are part of each CDR3. A D gene is named only where the DNA matches it firmly. The listing skips clone size in some rows; elsewhere it reads once, few, many or a size class.

v_call	j_call	clone_size	d_call	cdr3_nt	cdr3_aa
TRBV6-6	TRBJ2-7	NA	TRBD1	TGTGCCAGCAGCGGGACAGACTCCTACGAGCAGTACTTC	CASSGTDSYEQYF
TRBV27	TRBJ2-5	NA	NA	TGTGCCAGCAGTCACGGAACTTTCTGGGAGACCCAGTACTTC	CASSHGTFWETQYF
TRBV19	TRBJ2-7	NA	TRBD2	TGTGCCAGTAGTATACGGCGGGAGAAGGCCGACGAGCAGTACTTC	CASSIRREKADEQYF
TRBV6-6	TRBJ2-7	once	NA	TGTGCCAGTGGCCAAATGAGAATCGGGATCTACGAGCAGTACTTC	CASGQMRIGIYEQYF
TRBV11-2	TRBJ1-6	NA	NA	TGTGCTAGCAGCATGTCACCTTTTAATTCACCCCTCCACTTT	CASSMSPFNSPLHF
TRBV28	TRBJ2-7	NA	TRBD1	TGTGCCAGCAGAATAGGGGGACAGGGGGCCTACGAGCAGTACTTC	CASRIGGQGAYEQYF
TRBV3-1/TRBV3-2	TRBJ1-3	NA	NA	TGTGCCAGCAGCCGGGGGCCATCGGGAGGAAACACCATATATTTT	CASSRGPSGGNTIYF
TRBV28	TRBJ1-2	NA	NA	TGTGCCAGCAGTAGGGTCGAGGGCTTAGGCTATGGCTACACCTTC	CASSRVEGLGYGYTF
TRBV27	TRBJ2-3	NA	TRBD1	TGTGCCAGCAGTCTAGGGACAGGGCGAGGTAGGGATACGCAGTATTTT	CASSLGTGRGRDTQYF
TRBV24-1	TRBJ2-1	NA	TRBD1	TGTGCCACCAGTGATCCCGCAATAGGGGGCTATGAGCAGTTCTTC	CATSDPAIGGYEQFF
TRBV2	TRBJ2-5	NA	NA	TGTGCCAGCAGTGGCCGGATAAACCAAGAGACCCAGTACTTC	CASSGRINQETQYF
TRBV27	TRBJ1-5	NA	TRBD1	TGTGCCAGCAGTCCGAACAGGGGCGGCCAGCCCCAGCATTTT	CASSPNRGGQPQHF
TRBV19	TRBJ1-2	NA	TRBD1	TGTGCCAGTAGCCAGGGGGACAGGAGTTATGGCTACACCTTC	CASSQGDRSYGYTF
TRBV29-1	TRBJ1-4	NA	NA	TGCAGCGTTGGACAGAACAAGAATGAAAAACTGTTTTTT	CSVGQNKNEKLFF
TRBV6-1	TRBJ1-4	NA	NA	TGTGCCAGCAGTGATTCCGGGATGGCCCGGAAACTGTTTTTT	CASSDSGMARKLFF
TRBV5-3	TRBJ2-4	NA	TRBD2	TGTGCCAGAAGCCCAACCGGGACTAGCACCAAAAACATTCAGTACTTC	CARSPTGTSTKNIQYF
TRBV6-1	TRBJ2-1	NA	NA	TGTGCCAGCAGTGAATCATATTTTTTGTTCTTC	CASSESYFLFF
TRBV19	TRBJ2-1	NA	NA	TGTGCCAGTAGTAGTCAAAATGAGCAGTTCTTC	CASSSQNEQFF
TRBV25-1	TRBJ1-2	NA	TRBD1	TGTGCCAGCAGCGGACAGGGCTATGGCTACACCTTC	CASSGQGYGYTF
TRBV5-6	TRBJ1-3	NA	NA	TGTGCCAGCAGCTTGGAGAGGAGCTCTGGAAACACCATATATTTT	CASSLERSSGNTIYF
TRBV28	TRBJ2-1	NA	TRBD2	TGTGCCAGCAGCTTTAGCGGGAGTGAGTTCTTC	CASSFSGSEFF
TRBV5-1	TRBJ1-1	NA	TRBD1	TGCGCCAGCAGCCCCCTTCCGGACAGGGCAACTGAAGCTTTCTTT	CASSPLPDRATEAFF
TRBV27	TRBJ1-5	NA	NA	TGTGCCAGCAGTATAGGACAGAGTGGTCAGCCCCAGCATTTT	CASSIGQSGQPQHF
TRBV6-2/TRBV6-3	TRBJ2-5	NA	TRBD1	TGTGCCAGCAGTTACGACCGGGACAGGGGTGGCCAAGAGACCCAGTACTTC	CASSYDRDRGGQETQYF
TRBV25-1	TRBJ1-5	NA	TRBD1	TGTGCCAGCAGTGACCAGGGACAGAGGGGGCCCCAGCATTTT	CASSDQGQRGPQHF
TRBV2	TRBJ2-5	NA	TRBD1	TGTGCCAGCGGAAGGGGGACAGGGAACCAAGAGACCCAGTACTTC	CASGRGTGNQETQYF
TRBV7-9	TRBJ1-3	medium-sized	NA	TGTGCCAGCAGCTTAGGACAAGCTGGAAACACCATATATTTT	CASSLGQAGNTIYF
TRBV6-2/TRBV6-3	TRBJ2-1	NA	NA	TGTGCCAGCAGTTATCAGGGGCGATTGGTCCCTCTCTACAATGAGCAGTTCTTC	CASSYQGRLVPLYNEQFF
TRBV7-2	TRBJ2-7	NA	NA	TGTGCCAGCAGCCCCGGACTTCGACGGGAGCAGTACTTC	CASSPGLRREQYF
TRBV19	TRBJ1-4	NA	NA	TGTGCCAGTAGTCGCTCCAGGGACCACAGGGAAGAAAAACTGTTTTTT	CASSRSRDHREEKLFF
TRBV20-1	TRBJ2-3	NA	NA	TGCAGTACCCTAATACGGGATACGCAGTATTTT	CSTLIRDTQYF
TRBV20-1	TRBJ1-2	NA	NA	TGCAGTGCTAGTCGCCAGGGAGCAGGATACACCTTC	CSASRQGAGYTF
TRBV19	TRBJ1-1	few	NA	TGTGCCAGTAGTATAGGGGGGGTCGTGAACACTGAAGCTTTCTTT	CASSIGGVVNTEAFF
TRBV29-1	TRBJ1-1	NA	NA	TGCAGCGTTGTTCCTCGCCCCGGATTGGCTGAAGCTTTCTTT	CSVVPRPGLAEAFF
TRBV6-2/TRBV6-3	TRBJ2-4	NA	NA	TGTGCCAGCAGCCCTAAAGGGTCTAACAAAAACATTCAGTACTTC	CASSPKGSNKNIQYF
TRBV5-6	TRBJ1-1	NA	NA	TGTGCCAGCAGCTTATACAGCCGGGAAGCTTTCTTT	CASSLYSREAFF
TRBV11-3	TRBJ2-3	NA	NA	TGTGCCAGTAGTAGCGGTAGCACAGATACGCAGTATTTT	CASSSGSTDTQYF
TRBV27	TRBJ2-2	NA	NA	TGTGCCAGCAGTGGGCGGGAAACAGGGCCGAACACCGGGGAGCTGTTTTTT	CASSGRETGPNTGELFF
TRBV10-3	TRBJ2-7	once	NA	TGTGCCATCAGTGCCCCAGGGGGGTTGTCCGGCGAGCAGTACTTC	CAISAPGGLSGEQYF
TRBV28	TRBJ1-4	NA	NA	TGTGCCAGCGTAGACACTAATGAAAAACTGTTTTTT	CASVDTNEKLFF
TRBV5-6	TRBJ2-1	NA	TRBD1	TGTGCCAGCAGCTTCGGACAGGGGCACTACAATGAGCAGTTCTTC	CASSFGQGHYNEQFF